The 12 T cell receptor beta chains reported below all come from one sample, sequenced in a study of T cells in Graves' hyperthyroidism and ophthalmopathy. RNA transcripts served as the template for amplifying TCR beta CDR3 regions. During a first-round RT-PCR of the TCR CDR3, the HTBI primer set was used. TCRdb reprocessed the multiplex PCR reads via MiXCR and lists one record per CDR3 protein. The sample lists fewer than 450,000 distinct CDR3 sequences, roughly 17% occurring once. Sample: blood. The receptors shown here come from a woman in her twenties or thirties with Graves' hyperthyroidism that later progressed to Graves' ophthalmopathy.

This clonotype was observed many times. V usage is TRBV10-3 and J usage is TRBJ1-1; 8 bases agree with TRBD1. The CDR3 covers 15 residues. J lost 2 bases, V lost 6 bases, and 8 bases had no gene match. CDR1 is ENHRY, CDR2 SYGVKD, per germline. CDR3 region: CAIRFGQGANTEAFF. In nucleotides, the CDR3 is TGTGCCATCAGGTTTGGTCAGGGGGCTAACACTGAAGCTTTCTTT.

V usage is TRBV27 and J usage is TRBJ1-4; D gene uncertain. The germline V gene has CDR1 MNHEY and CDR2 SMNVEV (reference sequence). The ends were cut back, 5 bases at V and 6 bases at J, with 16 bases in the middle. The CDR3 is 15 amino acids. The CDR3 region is CASSLLGGNDEKLFF. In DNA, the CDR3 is TGTGCCAGCAGTCTATTGGGTGGTAATGATGAAAAACTGTTTTTT.

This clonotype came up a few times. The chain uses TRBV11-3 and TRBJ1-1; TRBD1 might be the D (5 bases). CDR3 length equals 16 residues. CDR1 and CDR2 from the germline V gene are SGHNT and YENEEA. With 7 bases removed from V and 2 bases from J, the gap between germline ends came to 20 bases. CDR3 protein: CASIPAGGGGNTEAFF. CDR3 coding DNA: TGTGCCAGCATCCCGGCGGGGGGGGGGGGAAACACTGAAGCTTTCTTT.

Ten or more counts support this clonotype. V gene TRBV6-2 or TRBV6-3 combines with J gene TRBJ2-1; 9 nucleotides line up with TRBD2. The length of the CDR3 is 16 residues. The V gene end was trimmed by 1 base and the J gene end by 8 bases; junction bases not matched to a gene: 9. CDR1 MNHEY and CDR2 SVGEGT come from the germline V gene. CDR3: CASSYLTRLAADEQFF. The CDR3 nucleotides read TGTGCCAGCAGTTACTTGACGCGACTAGCGGCTGATGAGCAGTTCTTC.

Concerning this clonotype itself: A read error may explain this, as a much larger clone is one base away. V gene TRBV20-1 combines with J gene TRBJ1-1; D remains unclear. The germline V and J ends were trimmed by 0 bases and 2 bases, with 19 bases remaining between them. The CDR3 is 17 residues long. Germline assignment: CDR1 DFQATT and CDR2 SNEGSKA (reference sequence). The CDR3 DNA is TGCAGTGCTAGAGATCATAATTGGGGAAGGCACAACACTGAAGCTTTCTTT. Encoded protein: CSARDHNWGRHNTEAFF.

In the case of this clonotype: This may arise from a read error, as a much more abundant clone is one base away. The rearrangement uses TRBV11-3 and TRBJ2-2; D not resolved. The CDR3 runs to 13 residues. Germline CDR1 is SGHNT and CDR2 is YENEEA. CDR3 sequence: CASRLGSPGELFF. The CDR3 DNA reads TGTGCCAGCAGGTTAGGCTCTCCCGGGGAGCTGTTTTTT.

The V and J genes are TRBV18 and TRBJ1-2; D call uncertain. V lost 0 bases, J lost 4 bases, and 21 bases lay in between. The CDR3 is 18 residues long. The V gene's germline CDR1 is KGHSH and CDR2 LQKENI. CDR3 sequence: CASSPPVQLNRLVYGYTF. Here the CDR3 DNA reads TGTGCCAGCTCACCACCGGTACAGCTTAACCGCCTCGTCTATGGCTACACCTTC.

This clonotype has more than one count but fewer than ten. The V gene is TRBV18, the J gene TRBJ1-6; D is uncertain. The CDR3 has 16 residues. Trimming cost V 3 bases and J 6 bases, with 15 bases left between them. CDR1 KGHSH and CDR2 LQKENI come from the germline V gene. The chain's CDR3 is CASSPLGPLSNSPLHF. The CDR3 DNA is TGTGCCAGCTCACCTCTAGGACCCCTCTCTAATTCACCCCTCCACTTT.

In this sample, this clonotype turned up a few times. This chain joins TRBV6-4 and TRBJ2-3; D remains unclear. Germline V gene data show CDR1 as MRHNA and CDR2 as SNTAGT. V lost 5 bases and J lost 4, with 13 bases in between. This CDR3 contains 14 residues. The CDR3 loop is CASSPASEADTQYF. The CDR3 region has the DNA TGTGCCAGCAGTCCTGCGAGCGAGGCAGATACGCAGTATTTT.

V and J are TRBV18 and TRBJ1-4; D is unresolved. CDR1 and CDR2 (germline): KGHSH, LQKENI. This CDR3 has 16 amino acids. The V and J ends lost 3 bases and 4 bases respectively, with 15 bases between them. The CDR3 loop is CASSPGSTGINEKLFF. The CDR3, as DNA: TGTGCCAGCTCACCGGGGTCGACGGGTATTAATGAAAAACTGTTTTTT.

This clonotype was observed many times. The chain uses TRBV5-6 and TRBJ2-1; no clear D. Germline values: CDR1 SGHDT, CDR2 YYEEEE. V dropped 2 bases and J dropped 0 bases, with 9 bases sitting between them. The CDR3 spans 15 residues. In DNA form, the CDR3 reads TGTGCCAGCAGCTTCAGCGTGAGCTCCTACAATGAGCAGTTCTTC. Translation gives CASSFSVSSYNEQFF.

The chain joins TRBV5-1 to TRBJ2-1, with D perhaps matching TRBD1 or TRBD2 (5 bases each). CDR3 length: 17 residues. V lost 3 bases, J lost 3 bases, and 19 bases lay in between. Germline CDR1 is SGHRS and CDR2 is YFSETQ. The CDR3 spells CASSYPTPGRGYNEQFF. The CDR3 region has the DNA TGCGCCAGCAGCTATCCAACCCCGGGAAGGGGCTACAATGAGCAGTTCTTC.